This TCR beta chain derives from a study of identifying expanded T cells in peripheral blood. Findings of the study overall: About 1.2 clones differed between technical replicates, versus roughly 17 and 20 over time. Approximately two-week clone count variance significantly increased as total template count grew.

Note on this clone: Its antigen is undetermined.

No infections or other immune events were documented during collection. Germline V gene data show CDR1 as SGHTA and CDR2 as FQGNSA. J was trimmed by 6 bases and V by 6 bases; bases with no gene match: 1. The CDR3 length is 13 residues. Here immunoSEQ multiplex PCR was the method, and the copy in TCRdb shows in-frame clones only, minus some. The repertoire holds 65,000 to 95,000 clones, with 84% as singletons. The clonotype originates from a person between 18 and 75 years old in good health. The sample was blood. The J gene is TRBJ1-5, the V gene TRBV7-2; TRBD1 agrees at 11 bases. In nucleotides, the CDR3 is TGTGCCAGCAGTGGGACAGGGGGTCAGCCCCAGCATTTT. It yields the protein CASSGTGGQPQHF.